Below are 18 T cell receptor beta chains sequenced from a single sample in a study of early T cells in non-severe SARS-CoV-2 infection. TCRdb ran MiXCR on the 5' RACE reads and lists one entry per CDR3 protein. The sample records tens of thousands of distinct CDR3 sequences, more than 9% being singletons. The sample in question was whole blood, obtained at baseline. The receptors shown here come from an adult who was a healthcare worker with PCR-confirmed SARS-CoV-2 infection or an uninfected control (not recorded which).

This sequence joins TRBV11-3 and TRBJ2-2; 8 positions match TRBD2. Germline loops: CDR1 SGHNT, CDR2 YENEEA. The V and J ends lost 3 bases and 4 bases, in that order; junction bases with no gene match: 4. This CDR3 contains 15 residues. In DNA form, the CDR3 reads TGTGCCAGCAGCTTTACGGGAGGGGCCACCGGGGAGCTGTTTTTT. Translated: CASSFTGGATGELFF.

This clonotype was seen ten or more times. The chain has TRBV5-4 and TRBJ2-4; 14 bases agree with TRBD2. The CDR3 covers 18 residues. The germline CDR1 and CDR2 sequences are SGHNT and YYREEE (reference sequence). The V gene end was trimmed by 0 bases and the J gene end by 6 bases; junction bases not matched to a gene: 8. In nucleotides, the CDR3 is TGTGCCAGCAGCTTGGCGGGACTAGCGGGAGAGAGTGGAAACATTCAGTACTTC. Translated: CASSLAGLAGESGNIQYF.

The sample holds many counts of this clonotype. The gene calls are TRBV12-3 or TRBV12-4 and TRBJ2-7, with 7 bases fitting TRBD2. The J segment lost 5 bases and the V segment lost 3 bases, leaving 4 bases of the junction unmatched. There are 13 residues in the CDR3. This CDR3 is CASSFGGRDEQYF. CDR3 DNA sequence: TGTGCCAGCAGTTTTGGGGGGAGGGACGAGCAGTACTTC.

At least ten counts were recorded for this clonotype. The rearrangement joins TRBV7-2 to TRBJ2-3; TRBD2 matches at 11 bases. Germline V lookup: CDR1 SGHTA, CDR2 FQGNSA. Losses at the gene ends were 1 base for V and 3 bases for J; bases not matched to a gene: 6. The CDR3 is 17 amino acids. The CDR3 DNA reads as TGTGCCAGCAGCTTAGAGGTAGCGGGAGGGCCAACAGATACGCAGTATTTT. It codes for CASSLEVAGGPTDTQYF.

This clonotype came up many times. The rearrangement joins TRBV5-1 to TRBJ1-3, with no clear D. V dropped 4 bases and J dropped 3 bases, with 14 bases sitting between them. Germline assignment: CDR1 SGHRS and CDR2 YFSETQ. The CDR3 is 15 amino acids. For the CDR3, the DNA is TGCGCCAGCAGCCCCGGCGGCGAAGGTGGAAACACCATATATTTT. It yields the protein CASSPGGEGGNTIYF.

The chain employs TRBV5-1 and TRBJ2-1; TRBD2 is a possible D gene (6 bases). V lost 1 base to trimming and J lost 2 bases, with 10 bases between them. This CDR3 spans 15 amino acids. Germline V gene lookup returns CDR1 SGHRS and CDR2 YFSETQ. In nucleotides, the CDR3 is TGCGCCAGCAGCTTGCCGAGACTAGCCTACAATGAGCAGTTCTTC. Its translation is CASSLPRLAYNEQFF.

This clonotype has just a few counts. This sequence joins TRBV6-6 and TRBJ1-1, with a possible D match to TRBD1 (5 bases). Germline assignment: CDR1 MNHNY and CDR2 SVGAGI (reference sequence). Between the trimmed V and J ends, which lost 1 base and 9 bases, there was a span of 12 bases. This CDR3 contains 13 residues. CDR3 amino acids: CASSYLGQGKAFF. CDR3 in DNA: TGTGCCAGCAGTTACTTAGGGCAGGGTAAAGCTTTCTTT.

In this sample, this clonotype turned up a few times. The chain combines TRBV10-2 with TRBJ2-7; D remains unclear. V lost 1 base to trimming and J lost 7 bases, with 11 bases between them. The CDR3 spans 13 residues. Germline V gives CDR1 WSHSY, CDR2 SAAADI. The CDR3 spells CASSEFVLNEQYF. The CDR3 DNA reads as TGCGCCAGCAGTGAGTTTGTATTGAATGAGCAGTACTTC.

The gene calls are TRBV5-1 and TRBJ2-2; possibly TRBD1 for D (6 bases). With 0 bases removed from V and 7 bases from J, the gap between germline ends came to 16 bases. The CDR3 totals 16 residues. CDR1 is SGHRS and CDR2 is YFSETQ in the germline V gene. In DNA, the CDR3 is TGCGCCAGCAGCTTGGGCGTACAGGGTCGGAGCGGGGAGCTGTTTTTT. Translated, it gives CASSLGVQGRSGELFF.

This clonotype was observed many times. V gene TRBV12-3 or TRBV12-4 combines with J gene TRBJ2-1; D remains unclear. The CDR3 sequence is 11 residues long. Trimming took off 5 bases at V and 9 bases at J, with 8 bases between the two ends. CDR3 bases: TGTGCCAGCAGTGCCCGAGGTGAGCAGTTCTTC. Translating it yields CASSARGEQFF.

The chain combines TRBV5-8 with TRBJ2-5; D unclear. This CDR3 has 12 amino acids. The germline V and J ends were trimmed by 5 bases and 7 bases, with 12 bases remaining between them. From germline, CDR1 is SGHTS and CDR2 YDEGEE. The CDR3 nucleotides read TGTGCCAGCAGTATCCCCCGCGGGACCCAGTACTTC. This codes for CASSIPRGTQYF.

The sample holds a few counts of this clonotype. The V and J genes are TRBV18 and TRBJ2-1; 9 bases are a match to TRBD1. This CDR3 has 15 residues. Germline trimming cut 3 bases from V and 5 bases from J; bases unmatched to any gene: 5. Germline CDR1 is KGHSH and CDR2 is LQKENI. The CDR3 protein is CASSPGQGVNNEQFF. Written as DNA, the CDR3 is TGTGCCAGCTCACCGGGACAGGGAGTAAACAATGAGCAGTTCTTC.

The chain links TRBV6-5 to TRBJ1-6; the D is unclear. Per the germline V gene, CDR1 is MNHEY and CDR2 is SVGAGI. CDR3 length: 14 amino acids. V shed 5 bases and J shed 6 bases, with 11 bases lying between them. For the CDR3, the DNA is TGTGCCAGCAGTGTTGGGTTCGGTAATTCACCCCTCCACTTT. Amino acid sequence: CASSVGFGNSPLHF.

The sample holds many counts of this clonotype. J is TRBJ2-3 and V is TRBV5-8; D may correspond to TRBD1 or TRBD2 (5 bases each). The CDR3 is made up of 16 amino acids. The V gene lost 5 bases and the J gene lost 6 bases, with 22 bases spanning the gap. CDR1 SGHTS and CDR2 YDEGEE come from the germline V gene. The CDR3 region is CASRPLDGGVLDTQYF. CDR3 nucleotide sequence: TGTGCCAGCAGGCCACTTGATGGGGGAGTATTGGATACGCAGTATTTT. The whole variable domain, filled in from reference TRBV5-8 and TRBJ2-3, reads EAGVTQSPTHLIKTRGQQATLRCSPISGHTSVYWYQQALGLGLQFLLWYDEGEERNRGNFPPRFSGRQFPNYSSELNVNALELEDSALYLCASRPLDGGVLDTQYFGPGTRLTVL.

This clonotype was detected many times. The rearrangement uses TRBV30 and TRBJ1-5; 7 bases are shared with TRBD1. Germline assignment: CDR1 GTSNPN and CDR2 SVGIG (reference sequence). The CDR3 is 13 amino acids. V was pared by 4 bases and J by 3 bases, with 3 bases of the junction left unmatched. The CDR3 is CAWKGANNQPQHF. For the CDR3, the DNA is TGTGCCTGGAAGGGGGCGAACAATCAGCCCCAGCATTTT.

The J gene is TRBJ2-1, the V gene TRBV30; D is unclear. V dropped 0 bases and J dropped 8 bases, with 5 bases sitting between them. Per the germline V gene, CDR1 is GTSNPN and CDR2 is SVGIG (reference sequence). CDR3 size: 11 residues. CDR3 amino acids: CAWSVRDEQFF. In DNA, the CDR3 is TGTGCCTGGAGTGTACGGGATGAGCAGTTCTTC.

There are a few counts of this clonotype. This chain links TRBV5-1 with TRBJ1-3; D is unresolved. CDR1 is SGHRS and CDR2 is YFSETQ in the germline V gene. Trimming pared 0 bases from V and 4 bases from J, leaving 20 bases between. The CDR3 consists of 18 residues. The DNA for the CDR3 is TGCGCCAGCAGCTTGGGATACGGTCACCCAAGCTCCGGAAACACCATATATTTT. Protein sequence: CASSLGYGHPSSGNTIYF.

This clonotype was seen only a few times. The chain combines TRBV19 with TRBJ2-1, with D tentatively TRBD2 (5 bases). V lost 4 bases to trimming and J lost 0 bases, with 10 bases between them. CDR1 is LNHDA, CDR2 SQIVND, per germline (reference sequence). The CDR3 is 15 amino acids. The CDR3 loop is CASSTGSNSYNEQFF. The CDR3 DNA reads as TGTGCCAGTAGTACGGGGAGTAACTCCTACAATGAGCAGTTCTTC.